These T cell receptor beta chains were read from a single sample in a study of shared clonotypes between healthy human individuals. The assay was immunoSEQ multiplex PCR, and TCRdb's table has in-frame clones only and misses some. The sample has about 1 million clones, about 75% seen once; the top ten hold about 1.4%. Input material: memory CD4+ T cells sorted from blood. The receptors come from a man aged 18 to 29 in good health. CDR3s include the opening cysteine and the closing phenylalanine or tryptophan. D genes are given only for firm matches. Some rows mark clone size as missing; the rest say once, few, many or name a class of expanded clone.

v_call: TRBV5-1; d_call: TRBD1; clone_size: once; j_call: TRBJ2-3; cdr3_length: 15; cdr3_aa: CASSRPTGVADTQYF; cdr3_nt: TGCGCCAGCAGCCGACCGACAGGGGTTGCGGATACGCAGTATTTT
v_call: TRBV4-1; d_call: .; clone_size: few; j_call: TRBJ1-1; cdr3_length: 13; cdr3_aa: CASSPYRRSEAFF; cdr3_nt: TGCGCCAGCAGCCCCTACCGACGATCTGAAGCTTTCTTT
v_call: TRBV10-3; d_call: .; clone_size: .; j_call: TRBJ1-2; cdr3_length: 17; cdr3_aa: CAISLTKGIGAEDGYTF; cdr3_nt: TGTGCCATCAGCCTCACGAAGGGGATTGGGGCTGAGGATGGCTACACCTTC
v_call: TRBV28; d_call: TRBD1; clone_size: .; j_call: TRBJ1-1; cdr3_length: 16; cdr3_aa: CASSSPYGTGVTEAFF; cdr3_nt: TGTGCCAGCAGTTCTCCTTACGGGACAGGGGTGACTGAAGCTTTCTTT
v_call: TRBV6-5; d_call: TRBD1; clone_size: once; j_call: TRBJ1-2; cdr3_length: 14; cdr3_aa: CASSYLTGGGGYTF; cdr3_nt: TGTGCCAGCAGTTACCTGACAGGGGGCGGTGGCTACACCTTC
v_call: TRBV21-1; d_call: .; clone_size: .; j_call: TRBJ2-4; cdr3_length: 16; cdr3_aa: CASSPHGGGHKNIQYF; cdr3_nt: TGTGCCAGCAGCCCCCACGGGGGGGGGCACAAAAACATTCAGTACTTC
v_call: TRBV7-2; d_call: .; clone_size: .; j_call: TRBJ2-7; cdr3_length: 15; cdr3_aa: CASSPPSRGGYEQYF; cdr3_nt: TGTGCCAGCAGCCCACCCTCCCGGGGAGGCTACGAGCAGTACTTC
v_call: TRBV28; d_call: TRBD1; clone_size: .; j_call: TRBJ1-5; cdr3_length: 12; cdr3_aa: CASRQGPQPQHF; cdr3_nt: TGTGCCAGCCGACAGGGGCCTCAGCCCCAGCATTTT
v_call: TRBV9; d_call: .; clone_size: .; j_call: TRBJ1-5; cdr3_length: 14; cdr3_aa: CASTGVEGSQPQHF; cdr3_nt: TGTGCCAGCACCGGAGTAGAGGGCAGTCAGCCCCAGCATTTT
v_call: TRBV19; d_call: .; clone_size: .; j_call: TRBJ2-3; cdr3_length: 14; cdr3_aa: CASSPGGGTDTQYF; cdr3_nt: TGTGCCAGTAGCCCGGGGGGCGGCACAGATACGCAGTATTTT
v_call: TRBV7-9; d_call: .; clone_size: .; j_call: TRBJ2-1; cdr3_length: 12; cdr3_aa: CASSLASNEQFF; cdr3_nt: TGTGCCAGCAGCTTAGCGTCCAATGAGCAGTTCTTC
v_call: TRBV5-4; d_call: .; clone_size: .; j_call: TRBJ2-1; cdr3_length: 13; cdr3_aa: CASSGGQGNEQFF; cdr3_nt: TGTGCCAGCAGCGGAGGGCAGGGGAATGAGCAGTTCTTC
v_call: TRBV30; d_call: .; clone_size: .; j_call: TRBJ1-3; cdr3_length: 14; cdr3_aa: CAWSRGFSGNTIYF; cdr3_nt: TGTGCCTGGAGCCGAGGGTTTTCTGGAAACACCATATATTTT
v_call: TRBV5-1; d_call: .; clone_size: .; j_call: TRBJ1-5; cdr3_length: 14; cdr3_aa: CASSLDKGIQPQHF; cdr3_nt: TGCGCCAGCAGCTTGGATAAGGGTATTCAGCCCCAGCATTTT
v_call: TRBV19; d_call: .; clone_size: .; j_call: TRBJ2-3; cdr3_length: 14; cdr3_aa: CASSNKGRTDTQYF; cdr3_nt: TGTGCCAGTAGTAATAAGGGGAGGACAGATACGCAGTATTTT
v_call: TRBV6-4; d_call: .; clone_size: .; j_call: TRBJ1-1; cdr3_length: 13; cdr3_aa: CASSIVRGTEAFF; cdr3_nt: TGTGCCAGCAGCATTGTCAGGGGAACTGAAGCTTTCTTT
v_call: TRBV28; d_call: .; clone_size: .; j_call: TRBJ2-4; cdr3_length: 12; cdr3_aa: CASSSKGDIQYF; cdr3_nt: TGTGCCAGCAGTTCAAAGGGGGACATTCAGTACTTC
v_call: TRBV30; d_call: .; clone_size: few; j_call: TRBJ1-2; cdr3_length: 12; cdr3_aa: CAWSMTGYGYTF; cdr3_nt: TGTGCCTGGAGTATGACAGGTTATGGCTACACCTTC
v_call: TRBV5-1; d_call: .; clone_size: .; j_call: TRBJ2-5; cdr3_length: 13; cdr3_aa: CASSYPDQETQYF; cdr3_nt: TGCGCCAGCAGCTACCCCGACCAAGAGACCCAGTACTTC
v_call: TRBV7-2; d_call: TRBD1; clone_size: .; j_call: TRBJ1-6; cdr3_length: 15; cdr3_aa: CASSLVQGVNSPLHF; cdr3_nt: TGTGCCAGCAGCTTAGTACAGGGGGTAAATTCACCCCTCCACTTT
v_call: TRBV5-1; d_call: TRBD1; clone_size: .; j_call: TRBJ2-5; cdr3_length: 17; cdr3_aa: CASSLWGPGQGQETQYF; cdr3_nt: TGCGCCAGCAGCTTGTGGGGTCCGGGACAGGGGCAAGAGACCCAGTACTTC
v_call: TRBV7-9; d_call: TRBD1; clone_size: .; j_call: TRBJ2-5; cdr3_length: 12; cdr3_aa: CASAQGTETQYF; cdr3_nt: TGTGCCAGCGCACAGGGGACGGAGACCCAGTACTTC
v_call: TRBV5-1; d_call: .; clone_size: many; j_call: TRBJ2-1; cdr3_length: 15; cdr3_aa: CASSLAAVFYNEQFF; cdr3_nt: TGCGCCAGCAGCTTGGCCGCGGTATTCTACAATGAGCAGTTCTTC
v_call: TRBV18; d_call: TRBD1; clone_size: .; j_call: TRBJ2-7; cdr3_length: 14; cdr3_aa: CASSPLQGAGEQYF; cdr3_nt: TGTGCCAGCTCACCATTACAGGGGGCTGGGGAGCAGTACTTC
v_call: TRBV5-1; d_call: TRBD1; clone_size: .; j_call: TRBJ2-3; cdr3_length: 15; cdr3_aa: CASSLNDRVTDTQYF; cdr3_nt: TGCGCCAGCAGCTTGAATGACAGGGTCACAGATACGCAGTATTTT
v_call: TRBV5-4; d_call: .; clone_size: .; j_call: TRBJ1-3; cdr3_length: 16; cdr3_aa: CASSYDGGVGGNTIYF; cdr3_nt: TGTGCCAGCAGCTACGACGGGGGGGTTGGCGGAAACACCATATATTTT